These 12 T cell receptor beta chains originate from one sample sequenced in a study of control samples from healthy donors and cancer patients. Clones were read by immunoSEQ multiplex PCR, and TCRdb kept only the in-frame ones, dropping some. The table includes 90,000 or so clones, about 85% detected once. The sample comprised blood. These receptors originate from a woman in her fifties or sixties in good health.

V and J are TRBV28 and TRBJ1-5; 9 bases agree with TRBD1. J lost 4 bases, V lost 7 bases, and 8 bases had no gene match. Germline assignment: CDR1 MDHEN and CDR2 SYDVKM. The CDR3 runs 15 residues. The CDR3 coding sequence is TGTGCCAGCACCTTACTTGGACAGGGGAATCAGCCCCAGCATTTT. This gives the protein CASTLLGQGNQPQHF.

This chain joins TRBV5-6 and TRBJ1-6; weak D call: TRBD1 (5 bases). Germline loops: CDR1 SGHDT, CDR2 YYEEEE. The V end was cut by 3 bases, the J end by 2 bases, with 12 bases between. The CDR3 runs 16 residues. Here the CDR3 reads CASSSDQGAYNSPLHF. The CDR3 DNA follows: TGTGCCAGCAGCTCGGATCAGGGAGCCTATAATTCACCCCTCCACTTT.

This rearrangement joins TRBV29-1 to TRBJ2-7; no definite D call. CDR1 and CDR2 from the germline V gene are SQVTM and ANQGSEA. The ends were cut back, 7 bases at V and 2 bases at J, with 12 bases in the middle. This CDR3 region has 12 residues. The CDR3 nucleotides are TGCAGCGCCGCAGCCACTACCTACGAGCAGTACTTC. This codes for CSAAATTYEQYF.

This chain joins TRBV6-6 and TRBJ1-5; D gene ambiguous. The CDR3 consists of 13 residues. The ends were cut back, 5 bases at V and 4 bases at J, with 9 bases in the middle. Germline CDR1 reads MNHNY; CDR2 reads SVGAGI (reference sequence). CDR3 bases: TGTGCCAGCAGTGTACAGCCAAATCAGCCCCAGCATTTT. Translating gives CASSVQPNQPQHF.

The chain couples TRBV18 to TRBJ2-5; D possibly uses TRBD1 or TRBD2 (5 bases each). Deletions cut 3 bases from V and 12 bases from J, with 14 bases between. Germline-derived CDR1 and CDR2 are KGHSH and LQKENI. This CDR3 contains 12 residues. This CDR3 is CASSPRGDWEYF. CDR3 nucleotides: TGTGCCAGCTCACCGAGGGGAGATTGGGAGTACTTC.

This rearrangement joins TRBV29-1 to TRBJ1-2, with D uncertain. CDR1 is SQVTM, CDR2 ANQGSEA, per germline. V was trimmed by 1 base and J by 4 bases, leaving 7 bases between them. CDR3 length: 12 amino acids. CDR3 sequence (DNA): TGCAGCGTTGAAGGCCAGGCCTATGGCTACACCTTC. Translated: CSVEGQAYGYTF.

Regarding this clone: This same CDR3 is encoded by further DNA sequences in the sample. The chain links TRBV18 to TRBJ1-6; D uncertain. The V end lost 1 base, the J end lost 5 bases, and 12 bases lay between the germline ends. Germline-derived CDR1 and CDR2 are KGHSH and LQKENI. The CDR3 is 16 amino acids. CDR3 protein: CASSPLPGRNNSPLHF. The CDR3 DNA sequence: TGTGCCAGCTCACCACTCCCTGGGCGGAATAATTCACCCCTCCACTTT. The variable domain in full, completed from reference TRBV18 and TRBJ1-6, reads NAGVMQNPRHLVRRRGQEARLRCSPMKGHSHVYWYRQLPEEGLKFMVYLQKENIIDESGMPKERFSAEFPKEGPSILRIQQVVRGDSAAYFCASSPLPGRNNSPLHFGNGTRLTVT.

The CDR3 nucleotides are TGTGCCAGCAGCCAAGTATCCCAACAGGGGGGGTATGGCTACACCTTC. It specifies CASSQVSQQGGYGYTF. The chain links TRBV4-2 to TRBJ1-2; 8 nucleotides match TRBD1. V gave up 1 base and J gave up 5 bases; unmatched junction bases: 9. This CDR3 spans 16 amino acids. Per the germline V gene, CDR1 is LGHNA and CDR2 is YNFKEQ.

The chain employs TRBV6-2 or TRBV6-3 and TRBJ2-3; a weak D match, TRBD2 (6 bases). The V end lost 5 bases, the J end lost 3 bases, and 15 bases lay between the germline ends. The germline CDR1 and CDR2 sequences are MNHEY and SVGEGT. The CDR3 has 15 amino acids. The CDR3 DNA reads TGTGCCAGCAGTCTCGCGGGACTGTTTACAGATACGCAGTATTTT. Its translation: CASSLAGLFTDTQYF.

The CDR3 reads CASSHTAGGINEQFF. The CDR3 coding sequence is TGTGCCAGCAGCCACACAGCGGGAGGTATCAATGAGCAGTTCTTC. The J gene is TRBJ2-1, the V gene TRBV4-2, with 9 bases aligning to TRBD2. Germline CDR1 and CDR2: LGHNA and YNFKEQ. Trimming took 3 bases from V and 6 from J; bases not matched to a gene: 6. The CDR3 consists of 15 residues.

In the case of this clone: The same CDR3 also results from other DNA sequences found in this sample. V gene TRBV14 combines with J gene TRBJ2-7; TRBD2 matches 12 bases. The junction had 7 bases not matched to a gene; V was cut back by 1 base and J by 3 bases. CDR3 size: 17 residues. Germline lookup yields CDR1 SGHDN and CDR2 FVKESK. The CDR3 sequence is CASSQGVLAGGDYEQYF. In DNA form, the CDR3 reads TGTGCCAGCAGCCAAGGGGTGCTAGCGGGAGGGGACTACGAGCAGTACTTC.

This chain uses TRBV7-2 with TRBJ1-3; D unclear. V was cut by 0 bases and J by 3 bases, with 9 bases left in between. The length of the CDR3 is 15 residues. The germline gives CDR1 SGHTA, CDR2 FQGNSA. CDR3: CASSLAAQFGNTIYF. The CDR3 DNA is TGTGCCAGCAGCTTAGCGGCCCAGTTTGGAAACACCATATATTTT.